The rows below give T cell receptor beta chains drawn from one sample of a study of T-cell memory formation after mild COVID-19. TCRdb processed the 5' RACE reads anew with MiXCR; each CDR3 protein has one entry. The table lists roughly 100,000 distinct CDR3 sequences, 17% of them singletons. Sample: PBMCs or a T cell subset sorted from them (not recorded which). These receptors originate from an adult woman who had mild COVID-19 (a few samples of this study predate the infection). Cell type and time point are not known. Both conserved end residues are part of each CDR3. The D gene is left open where the match is weak. Clone size is given for some rows only: seen once, a few or many times, or a class if the clone is expanded.

- | - | TRBJ2-2 | TRBV12-3/TRBV12-4 | TGTGCCAGCAGCCGACTACTCTCCCCCACCGGGGAGCTGTTTTTT | CASSRLLSPTGELFF
few | TRBD2 | TRBJ2-7 | TRBV12-3/TRBV12-4 | TGTGCCAGCAGTTTAGGGTGGGAGGGCCAGATTGAGCAGTACTTC | CASSLGWEGQIEQYF
few | TRBD1 | TRBJ2-2 | TRBV6-2/TRBV6-3 | TGTGCCAGCAGTTCGGGACAGCTCTTCACCGGGGAGCTGTTTTTT | CASSSGQLFTGELFF
- | - | TRBJ2-3 | TRBV4-2 | TGTGCCAGCAGCCAAGATCCTGTCAGCCACTCTAGGATAGATACGCAGTATTTT | CASSQDPVSHSRIDTQYF
few | - | TRBJ1-1 | TRBV20-1 | TGCAGTGCTTATTATGGGCCGAGGAACACTGAAGCTTTCTTT | CSAYYGPRNTEAFF
few | TRBD1 | TRBJ2-7 | TRBV27 | TGTGCCAGCAGTTTCAACAGGGGAACCTACGAGCAGTACTTC | CASSFNRGTYEQYF
few | - | TRBJ2-7 | TRBV7-2 | TGTGCCAGCAGCTTAGATAACTACGAGCAGTACTTC | CASSLDNYEQYF
- | TRBD2 | TRBJ2-7 | TRBV7-2 | TGTGCCAGCAGCTTAGCTCCAGCGGGATCGGGGGCCTACGAGCAGTACTTC | CASSLAPAGSGAYEQYF
- | - | TRBJ2-7 | TRBV5-1 | TGCGCCAGCTTCGGCGGGCCACACCTGAACTACGAGCAGTACTTC | CASFGGPHLNYEQYF
few | TRBD1 | TRBJ2-2 | TRBV7-2 | TGTGCCAGCAGCTTCAGGCCGCAGGGACAGATGAACACCGGGGAGCTGTTTTTT | CASSFRPQGQMNTGELFF
- | TRBD2 | TRBJ2-1 | TRBV4-1 | TGCGCCAGCAGCCCAGGAGCGGGGAACTACAATGAGCAGTTCTTC | CASSPGAGNYNEQFF
- | - | TRBJ2-1 | TRBV29-1 | TGCAGCGTTGAAGATCCGGGCGTATACCGCGGTGAGCAGTTCTTC | CSVEDPGVYRGEQFF
once | TRBD2 | TRBJ2-1 | TRBV5-1 | TGCGCCAGCAGCTTGGCCCCCCTAGCGGGGGGTTACAATGAGAATTTATTC | CASSLAPLAGGYNENLF
- | - | TRBJ2-5 | TRBV9 | TGTGCCAGCAGCGGGGTTGGGGGTTCCAGTGAGACCCAGTACTTC | CASSGVGGSSETQYF
few | TRBD1 | TRBJ1-2 | TRBV29-1 | TGCAGCGTTTTTACCGGGACAGGGGGCCTTGGCTACACCTTC | CSVFTGTGGLGYTF
- | - | TRBJ1-3 | TRBV2 | TGTGCCAGCAGTGACAGGACTGGAAACACCATATATTTT | CASSDRTGNTIYF
few | - | TRBJ2-7 | TRBV7-9 | TGTGCCAGCAGCTTAACAGGGTTCTACGAGCAGTACTTC | CASSLTGFYEQYF
few | TRBD1 | TRBJ1-1 | TRBV3-1 | TGTGCCAGCAGCCAAGATATTCAGACAGGGAGAATGAACACTGAAGCTTTCTTT | CASSQDIQTGRMNTEAFF
- | - | TRBJ1-4 | TRBV7-9 | TGTGCCAGCAGCTTATTTAAGGGGCCAATTTCAACTAATGAAAAACTGTTTTTT | CASSLFKGPISTNEKLFF
few | TRBD2 | TRBJ2-1 | TRBV6-5 | TGTGCCAGCAGTTCTTTAGCGGGAGGGATTTACAATGAGCAGTTCTTC | CASSSLAGGIYNEQFF
- | TRBD2 | TRBJ2-3 | TRBV4-2 | TGTGCCAGCAGCCACCTCTATGACAGCGGGAAGAGCGGCCCAACGCAGTATTTT | CASSHLYDSGKSGPTQYF
- | TRBD1 | TRBJ2-7 | TRBV19 | TGTGCCAGTTCTGGACAGGGAGGACACGAGCAGTACTTC | CASSGQGGHEQYF
few | TRBD1 | TRBJ2-1 | TRBV5-1 | TGCGCCAGCAGCTTGCAACAGGGGGTGTACAATGAGCAGTTCTTC | CASSLQQGVYNEQFF
few | - | TRBJ2-1 | TRBV20-1 | TGCAGTGCTAGAGATATCCAGGGGAGGAACTATGAGCAGTTCTTC | CSARDIQGRNYEQFF
- | TRBD2 | TRBJ2-3 | TRBV7-9 | TGTGCCAGCAGCACGCTAGCGGGGGGCCGAGCTAGCACAGATACGCAGTATTTT | CASSTLAGGRASTDTQYF
- | - | TRBJ2-1 | TRBV12-3/TRBV12-4 | TGTGCCAGCAGTTTTTTGCGGGACAATGAGCAGTTCTTC | CASSFLRDNEQFF
- | TRBD2 | TRBJ2-5 | TRBV2 | TGTGCCAGCAGTGAGGGTCTAGCGGGAGGTGGAGAGACCCAGTACTTC | CASSEGLAGGGETQYF
few | - | TRBJ2-1 | TRBV27 | TGTGCCAGCAGTTTTACAGGGCCTCCCTCCTACAATGAGCAGTTCTTC | CASSFTGPPSYNEQFF
- | - | TRBJ2-7 | TRBV14 | TGTGCCAGCAGCCAAGGTTACGGAGCACCCTACGAGCAGTACTTC | CASSQGYGAPYEQYF
- | - | TRBJ2-2 | TRBV29-1 | TGCAGCGTTCAGTTGGCGAACACCGGGGAGCTGTTTTTT | CSVQLANTGELFF
- | - | TRBJ2-3 | TRBV9 | TGTGCCAGCAGCGTAGGGGTAGCGGAGAGCACAGATACGCAGTATTTT | CASSVGVAESTDTQYF
few | - | TRBJ2-1 | TRBV9 | TGTGCCAGCGGGCGTAGCAAACAGGGCTCGGGAAATGAGCAGTTCTTC | CASGRSKQGSGNEQFF
few | - | TRBJ1-5 | TRBV6-6 | TGTGCCAGCAGTTACGGGGCTAGCAATCAGCCCCAGCATTTT | CASSYGASNQPQHF
few | TRBD1 | TRBJ2-1 | TRBV20-1 | TGCAGTGCTAGTCCGACAGGGGCAGGGAATGAGCAGTTCTTC | CSASPTGAGNEQFF
once | - | TRBJ1-2 | TRBV29-1 | TGCAGCGTTGGAGGAGAGGGTGGCTACACCTTC | CSVGGEGGYTF
- | - | TRBJ1-2 | TRBV29-1 | TGCAGCGTTGAAAGGGCAGGGGATGGTGGCTACACCTTC | CSVERAGDGGYTF
- | - | TRBJ1-1 | TRBV7-9 | TGTGCCAGCAGCCCAGGGTTAGGAAACACTGAAGCTTTCTTT | CASSPGLGNTEAFF
few | TRBD1 | TRBJ1-2 | TRBV5-6 | TGTGCCAGCAGCTTCCGGACAGGGGGCGGTGGCTACACCTTC | CASSFRTGGGGYTF
- | TRBD1 | TRBJ1-1 | TRBV12-3/TRBV12-4 | TGTGCCAGCAGTTTCTTTTGGGACAGTAGAAATCCGAACACTGAAGCTTTCTTT | CASSFFWDSRNPNTEAFF
few | - | TRBJ1-4 | TRBV7-9 | TGTGCCAGCAGCTTCGGGGCTGACGGGCTGTTTAATGAAAAACTGTTTTTT | CASSFGADGLFNEKLFF
- | TRBD1 | TRBJ2-7 | TRBV11-3 | TGTGCCAGCAGCTTAGCGGGGACAGGTTTCGTGGGCGAGCAGTACTTC | CASSLAGTGFVGEQYF
medium-sized | - | TRBJ1-1 | TRBV7-9 | TGTGCCAGCAGCTTAGGGGGCAGCACTGAAGCTTTCTTT | CASSLGGSTEAFF
- | - | TRBJ2-1 | TRBV12-3/TRBV12-4 | TGTGCCAGCAGACCCGGGACTGGATACAATGAGCAGTTCTTC | CASRPGTGYNEQFF
few | - | TRBJ2-7 | TRBV6-2/TRBV6-3 | TGTGCCAGCAGCAATTTGACGTCGGCCAACGAGCAGTACTTC | CASSNLTSANEQYF
few | - | TRBJ1-5 | TRBV4-3 | TGCGCCAGCAGCCAAGAATGGAGCAATCAGCCCCAGCATTTT | CASSQEWSNQPQHF
- | - | TRBJ1-1 | TRBV12-3/TRBV12-4 | TGTGCCAGCAGTTTTGCGGGGCCCAGCGAAGCTTTCTTT | CASSFAGPSEAFF
few | - | TRBJ2-7 | TRBV4-1 | TGCGCCAGCAGCCAAGAGGCAGCAGGCTCCTACGAGCAGTACTTC | CASSQEAAGSYEQYF
few | - | TRBJ1-5 | TRBV24-1 | TGTGCCACCAGTGAGACTCCGGGACGTAATAGCAATCAGCCCCAGCATTTT | CATSETPGRNSNQPQHF
- | TRBD2 | TRBJ2-5 | TRBV6-2/TRBV6-3 | TGTGCCAGCAGCCGACTAGCGGGTGGGGAGACCCAGTACTTC | CASSRLAGGETQYF
- | - | TRBJ1-2 | TRBV13 | TGTGCCAGCAGCACGAGACCCTATGGCTACACCTTC | CASSTRPYGYTF
- | - | TRBJ1-1 | TRBV6-6 | TGTGCCAGCAGAGCCGTGGACACTGAAGCTTTCTTT | CASRAVDTEAFF